Reported below is one T cell receptor beta chain. Its antigen is as yet unknown. Via MiXCR, TCRdb re-called the 5' RACE reads, giving one row per CDR3 protein. The table lists fewer than 650,000 distinct CDR3 sequences, roughly 17% of them singletons. The sample originates from a study of T-cell memory formation after mild COVID-19. Study-level background: Clustering of TCRs was largely donor specific. Study-wide findings and caveats: Contracting CD4+ clones were located mainly in CM and EM, and CD8+ clones in EMRA. Pre-infection memory carried some responding clones, suggesting that cross-reactive memory joined.

Trimming cost V 8 bases and J 4 bases, with 14 bases left between them. The CDR3 sequence is 13 residues long. Germline CDR1 reads MNHEY; CDR2 reads SVGAGI. The chain carries TRBV6-5 and TRBJ1-2; D is possibly TRBD1 (6 bases). Input material: PBMCs or a T cell subset sorted from them (not recorded which). The clonotype comes from an adult woman who had mild COVID-19 (a few samples of this study predate the infection). Cell type and time point are not known. In DNA, the CDR3 is TGTGCCAGCCGAAGTGGGGGGCCCTATGGCTACACCTTC. Residues: CASRSGGPYGYTF.